The 11 T cell receptor beta chains given below trace back to one sample, sequenced in a study of sequential checkpoint blockade in melanoma. The protocol was immunoSEQ multiplex PCR, while the TCRdb copy is restricted to in-frame clones and leaves out a portion. Seen here are roughly 29,000 clones, around 80% observed once, and the top ten hold about 15%. Treatment described: randomized to nivolumab then ipilimumab (arm A) or the reverse (arm B). Material: CD8+ T cells sorted from blood (inferred from file names), obtained from a patient given nivolumab and ipilimumab in sequence. The source is a human donor with melanoma.

The J gene is TRBJ2-5, the V gene TRBV11-2; the D gene is possibly TRBD2 (5 bases). V lost 3 bases, J lost 5 bases, and 7 bases lay in between. CDR1 SGHAT and CDR2 FQNNGV come from the germline V gene. The CDR3 runs 12 residues. The CDR3 spells CASSFEGETQYF. DNA for the CDR3: TGTGCCAGCAGCTTTGAGGGCGAGACCCAGTACTTC.

Only one count was recorded for this clone. V gene TRBV4-1 combines with J gene TRBJ2-7; 9 bases are shared with TRBD1. V lost 0 bases to trimming and J lost 4 bases; unmatched junction nucleotides: 7. This CDR3 has 16 residues. Germline V gives CDR1 MGHRA, CDR2 YSYEKL. The CDR3 DNA sequence: TGCGCCAGCAGCCAAGATTCTGGGACAGGGAATTACGAGCAGTACTTC. This encodes CASSQDSGTGNYEQYF.

This sequence joins TRBV19 and TRBJ2-7; D possibly corresponds to TRBD2 (5 bases). CDR3 length equals 12 residues. V gave up 2 bases and J gave up 6 bases, with 8 bases separating them. Germline CDR1 reads LNHDA; CDR2 reads SQIVND (reference sequence). This CDR3 is CASSIFSGEQYF. The CDR3 bases are TGTGCCAGTAGTATATTCAGCGGCGAGCAGTACTTC.

The genes are TRBV2 and TRBJ2-1; 10 bases match TRBD1. The V segment lost 7 bases and the J segment 2 bases; nucleotides outside the gene matches: 5. The CDR3 is made up of 15 amino acids. Germline lookup yields CDR1 SNHLY and CDR2 FYNNEI. The CDR3 spells CASTRTGGTYNEQFF. CDR3 in DNA: TGTGCCAGCACCAGGACAGGGGGTACCTACAATGAGCAGTTCTTC. Together with reference TRBV2 and TRBJ2-1, the CDR3 gives the full variable domain: EPEVTQTPSHQVTQMGQEVILRCVPISNHLYFYWYRQILGQKVEFLVSFYNNEISEKSEIFDDQFSVERPDGSNFTLKIRSTKLEDSAMYFCASTRTGGTYNEQFFGPGTRLTVL.

The chain uses TRBV7-6 and TRBJ2-2, with D possibly TRBD2 on 7 matching bases. Trimming left V 8 bases short and J 5 bases short, with 12 bases between. From germline, CDR1 is SGHVS and CDR2 FNYEAQ. The CDR3 totals 13 residues. DNA of the CDR3: TGTGCCAGCCGAGGGGGGGGGACCGGGGAGCTGTTTTTT. This encodes CASRGGGTGELFF.

The rearrangement links TRBV29-1 to TRBJ1-2; D unclear. The germline V gene encodes CDR1 SQVTM and CDR2 ANQGSEA. The CDR3 has 11 residues. Trimming pared 2 bases from V and 6 bases from J, leaving 7 bases between. CDR3: CSVELRDGYTF. CDR3 sequence (DNA): TGCAGCGTTGAACTGAGGGATGGCTACACCTTC.

This clone was seen more than once but under ten times. The genes are TRBV19 and TRBJ1-5; TRBD1 might be the D (5 bases). The CDR3 spans 15 residues. Trimming cost V 3 bases and J 0 bases, with 9 bases left between them. The germline gives CDR1 LNHDA, CDR2 SQIVND (reference sequence). The chain's CDR3 is CASSMGDYSNQPQHF. DNA for the CDR3: TGTGCCAGTAGTATGGGGGACTATAGCAATCAGCCCCAGCATTTT.

This clone was detected only once. V and J are TRBV30 and TRBJ2-3, with a possible D match to TRBD1 (6 bases). V lost 2 bases and J lost 5, with 8 bases in between. The CDR3 consists of 12 residues. Per germline, CDR1 GTSNPN and CDR2 SVGIG (reference sequence). The CDR3 region is CAWSKGVDTQYF. The CDR3 nucleotides are TGTGCCTGGAGTAAGGGGGTAGATACGCAGTATTTT.

This clone was picked up one time. This chain joins TRBV15 and TRBJ2-2; no clear D gene. V lost 1 base and J 4 bases, leaving 4 bases between the germline ends. The CDR3 runs 13 residues. Germline V CDR1 and CDR2: LNHNV, YYDKDF (reference sequence). CDR3 region: CATSRASTGELFF. The CDR3 DNA sequence: TGTGCCACCAGCAGAGCGAGCACCGGGGAGCTGTTTTTT.

V is TRBV7-6 and J is TRBJ2-1; D remains unclear. This CDR3 has 13 amino acids. Germline CDR1 and CDR2: SGHVS and FNYEAQ. Trimming stripped 3 bases from V and 4 bases from J, with 7 bases between. Here the CDR3 reads CASSLYRYNEQFF. CDR3 DNA sequence: TGTGCCAGCAGCTTGTACAGATACAATGAGCAGTTCTTC.

The chain recombines TRBV2 with TRBJ2-7; D remains ambiguous. The CDR3 loop spans 14 amino acids. V was trimmed by 4 bases and J by 4 bases, leaving 14 bases between them. Germline V lookup: CDR1 SNHLY, CDR2 FYNNEI. CDR3 region: CASSASGGIYEQYF. In nucleotides, the CDR3 is TGTGCCAGCAGTGCCTCCGGCGGCATTTACGAGCAGTACTTC. Full variable domain (remainder filled in from reference TRBV2 and TRBJ2-7): EPEVTQTPSHQVTQMGQEVILRCVPISNHLYFYWYRQILGQKVEFLVSFYNNEISEKSEIFDDQFSVERPDGSNFTLKIRSTKLEDSAMYFCASSASGGIYEQYFGPGTRLTVT.